The T cell receptor (beta chain) described here comes from a study of patients and donors after allogeneic stem cell transplantation. CDR1 is LGHDT and CDR2 is YNNKEL in the germline V gene (reference sequence). The CDR3 is 18 residues long. With V trimmed by 2 bases and J by 1 base, 3 bases remained unmatched. TCRdb itself ran the RT-PCR reads through MiXCR, one entry per CDR3 protein. Here the sample spans more than 150,000 distinct CDR3 sequences, roughly two fifths being singletons. The receptor comes from a human donor who was either an allogeneic HSCT recipient or a stem cell or donor lymphocyte infusion donor (not recorded which). It is not recorded whose cells these are; they may come from a transplant donor. The sample was blood, either unsorted or a sorted T cell fraction (not recorded which). The rearrangement links TRBV3-1 to TRBJ2-3, with 16 bases fitting TRBD2. The DNA for the CDR3 is TGTGCCAGCAGCCAACCAGGGACTAGCGGGAGGGGCACAGATACGCAGTATTTT. It is translated as CASSQPGTSGRGTDTQYF.